This passage covers 14 T cell receptor beta chains from one sample sequenced in a study of cytomegalovirus exposure and HLA in healthy donors (TCRdb year 2017). The library came from the immunoSEQ multiplex PCR assay. For the multiplex PCR, a mixture combining 60 forward primers for TCR Vbeta segments and 13 reverse primers for TCR Jbeta segments was used. The table comes from immuneACCESS by way of TCRdb, which keeps in-frame sequences with V and J called. Part of the clones is missing from these tables; in studies checked, under half for an unresolved V gene and the rest for unknown reasons. The sample table lists 150,000 or so clones, 65% to 75% of them with a count of one. Of the sample, 2.1% falls within the top ten clones. The sample comprised PBMCs. These receptors came from a man younger than 45 in good health and CMV-seronegative.

The chain joins TRBV6-5 to TRBJ2-7; 7 bases line up with TRBD1. This CDR3 has 16 amino acids. From germline, CDR1 is MNHEY and CDR2 SVGAGI. Trimming at V came to 4 bases and at J to 1 base, leaving 10 bases not matched to a gene. CDR3 nucleotide sequence: TGTGCCAGCAGTTCACCGGGACAGATGTATTCCTACGAGCAGTACTTC. Its translation is CASSSPGQMYSYEQYF.

This clone has just one count. The chain couples TRBV27 to TRBJ2-7, with 8 bases aligning to TRBD2. Per the germline V gene, CDR1 is MNHEY and CDR2 is SMNVEV (reference sequence). J was trimmed by 4 bases and V by 5 bases; bases with no gene match: 10. This CDR3 has 15 residues. DNA of the CDR3: TGTGCCAGCAGTCGCGCGGGGGGACAAGGGTACGAGCAGTACTTC. Translating it yields CASSRAGGQGYEQYF.

This clone came up a few times. This rearrangement joins TRBV7-9 to TRBJ2-2; 9 nucleotides agree with TRBD2. Germline CDR1 SEHNR, CDR2 FQNEAQ (reference sequence). The CDR3 is made up of 17 amino acids. V lost 4 bases and J lost 7; bases outside the gene matches: 13. In nucleotides, the CDR3 is TGTGCCAGCAGCTCTCGCCTGGCGGGGGGGGCCGACGGGGAGCTGTTTTTT. The encoded protein is CASSSRLAGGADGELFF. Filled out from reference TRBV7-9 and TRBJ2-2, the complete variable domain reads DTGVSQNPRHKITKRGQNVTFRCDPISEHNRLYWYRQTLGQGPEFLTYFQNEAQLEKSRLLSDRFSAERPKGSFSTLEIQRTEQGDSAMYLCASSSRLAGGADGELFFGEGSRLTVL.

This clone was counted between two and nine times. V is TRBV5-6 and J is TRBJ1-2; possible D gene TRBD1, 6 bases. The length of the CDR3 is 15 residues. Germline lookup yields CDR1 SGHDT and CDR2 YYEEEE. The V and J ends lost 0 bases and 2 bases respectively, with 11 bases between them. CDR3 sequence (DNA): TGTGCCAGCAGCTTGGTGAACAGGGAAAACTATGGCTACACCTTC. Protein product: CASSLVNRENYGYTF.

This clone was seen just once. This chain links TRBV27 with TRBJ2-7, with 8 bases identical to TRBD1. The junction had 2 bases not matched to a gene; V was cut back by 2 bases and J by 2 bases. The CDR3 totals 14 residues. Germline CDR1 is MNHEY and CDR2 is SMNVEV (reference sequence). CDR3 nucleotides: TGTGCCAGCAGTTTAGGACAGGGAACCTACGAGCAGTACTTC. As protein: CASSLGQGTYEQYF.

The chain uses TRBV15 and TRBJ2-7, with 8 bases aligning to TRBD1. Trimming took 0 bases from V and 5 from J; bases not matched to a gene: 9. Per germline, CDR1 LNHNV and CDR2 YYDKDF (reference sequence). The CDR3 has 16 residues. CDR3 in DNA: TGTGCCACCAGCAGAGATAAGGCAGGGGGCTTAGACGAGCAGTACTTC. Its translation: CATSRDKAGGLDEQYF.

The CDR3 loop reads CASSFNPGGSYEQYF. The DNA for the CDR3 is TGTGCCAGCAGCTTTAACCCAGGGGGCTCCTACGAGCAGTACTTC. The chain couples TRBV7-2 to TRBJ2-7; 7 bases match TRBD1. The CDR3 extends over 15 amino acids. Germline trimming cut 3 bases from V and 0 bases from J; bases unmatched to any gene: 5. The germline gives CDR1 SGHTA, CDR2 FQGNSA.

The table lists this clone with a count of one. This chain uses TRBV7-9 with TRBJ1-4; D ambiguous. The length of the CDR3 is 16 residues. Germline CDR1 and CDR2: SEHNR and FQNEAQ (reference sequence). With 1 base removed from V and 2 bases from J, the gap between germline ends came to 11 bases. The CDR3 nucleotides read TGTGCCAGCAGCTTAGGACTGCCAAGGACTAATGAAAAACTGTTTTTT. This codes for CASSLGLPRTNEKLFF.

V and J are TRBV6-1 and TRBJ2-5, with D tentatively TRBD2 (6 bases). The CDR3 length is 14 residues. Germline V gene sequence: CDR1 MNHNS, CDR2 SASEGT. Trimming took 1 base from V and 5 from J, leaving 11 bases between them. The CDR3, as DNA: TGTGCCAGCAGTGAAGGGACCGCGGGGGAGACCCAGTACTTC. Residues: CASSEGTAGETQYF.

The V and J genes are TRBV4-2 and TRBJ2-7; 7 bases are shared with TRBD2. Germline-derived CDR1 and CDR2 are LGHNA and YNFKEQ. The J segment lost 6 bases and the V segment lost 4 bases, leaving 15 bases of the junction unmatched. The CDR3 has 16 amino acids. In nucleotides, the CDR3 is TGTGCCAGCAGCCTACGGGGGGACGGTCTTTCTGGCGAGCAGTACTTC. Its translation: CASSLRGDGLSGEQYF.

The chain joins TRBV10-3 to TRBJ2-1; 7 nucleotides match TRBD2. Germline values: CDR1 ENHRY, CDR2 SYGVKD. CDR3 length: 13 residues. The trim removed 8 bases at V and 6 bases at J, leaving 7 bases unmatched. The CDR3 nucleotides read TGTGCCATCGGGAGCGGGGCGCCCAATGAGCAGTTCTTC. It yields the protein CAIGSGAPNEQFF.

The V gene is TRBV6-5, the J gene TRBJ2-4; TRBD1 matches at 7 bases. Per the germline V gene, CDR1 is MNHEY and CDR2 is SVGAGI. The CDR3 totals 14 residues. After removal of 7 bases from V and 2 bases from J, the junction contained 5 bases not matched to a gene. The CDR3 protein is CASNADRTKNIQYF. CDR3 coding DNA: TGTGCCAGCAACGCGGACAGGACCAAAAACATTCAGTACTTC.

The chain has TRBV27 and TRBJ1-2; weak D call: TRBD1 (6 bases). Germline V CDR1 and CDR2: MNHEY, SMNVEV (reference sequence). This CDR3 is 12 amino acids long. V was trimmed by 4 bases and J by 6 bases, leaving 9 bases between them. DNA for the CDR3: TGTGCCAGCAGTTCAGGGGTGGATGGCTACACCTTC. Protein: CASSSGVDGYTF.

In this sample, this clone turned up a few times. The chain carries TRBV25-1 and TRBJ1-1; perhaps TRBD1 as D (5 bases). CDR1 is MGHDK and CDR2 is SYGVNS in the germline V gene. The CDR3 covers 14 residues. Between the trimmed V and J ends, which lost 4 bases and 3 bases, there was a span of 12 bases. CDR3 residues: CASSAGELDTEAFF. Here the CDR3 DNA reads TGTGCCAGCAGTGCGGGGGAATTGGACACTGAAGCTTTCTTT.